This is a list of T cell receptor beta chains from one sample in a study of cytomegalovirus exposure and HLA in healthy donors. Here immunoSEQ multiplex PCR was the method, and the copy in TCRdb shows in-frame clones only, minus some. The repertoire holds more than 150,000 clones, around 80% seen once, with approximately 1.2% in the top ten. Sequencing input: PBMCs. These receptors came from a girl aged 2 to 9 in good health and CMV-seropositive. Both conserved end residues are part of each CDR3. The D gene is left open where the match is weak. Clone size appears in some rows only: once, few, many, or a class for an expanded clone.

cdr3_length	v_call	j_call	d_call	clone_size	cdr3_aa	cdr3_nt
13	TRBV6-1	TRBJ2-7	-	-	CASRLVRSYEQYF	TGTGCCAGCAGACTGGTTAGATCCTACGAGCAGTACTTC
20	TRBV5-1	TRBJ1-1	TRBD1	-	CASSLFPLTGSSIMNTEAFF	TGCGCCAGCAGCCTCTTCCCTTTGACAGGGAGCTCCATCATGAACACTGAAGCTTTCTTT
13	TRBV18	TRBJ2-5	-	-	CASPREGGETQYF	TGTGCCAGCCCCCGCGAGGGTGGGGAGACCCAGTACTTC
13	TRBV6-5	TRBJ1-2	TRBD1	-	CASSYGGTGIWTF	TGTGCCAGCAGTTACGGCGGGACAGGCATCTGGACCTTC
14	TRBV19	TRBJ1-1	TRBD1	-	CASSRTGRNTEAFF	TGTGCCAGTAGTAGGACAGGGAGGAACACTGAAGCTTTCTTT
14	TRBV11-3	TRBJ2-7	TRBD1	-	CASSAGQGVYEQYF	TGTGCCAGCAGCGCGGGACAGGGGGTCTACGAGCAGTACTTC
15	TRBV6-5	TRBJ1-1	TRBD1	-	CASSYETGQRAEAFF	TGTGCCAGCAGTTACGAGACAGGGCAAAGGGCTGAAGCTTTCTTT
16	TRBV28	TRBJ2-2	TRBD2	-	CASSFRLAGFTGELFF	TGTGCCAGCAGTTTTCGGCTAGCGGGGTTCACCGGGGAGCTGTTTTTT
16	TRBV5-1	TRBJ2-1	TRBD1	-	CASSLAGTGGYNEQFF	TGCGCCAGCAGCTTGGCCGGGACAGGGGGCTACAATGAGCAGTTCTTC
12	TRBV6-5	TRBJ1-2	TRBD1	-	CASSRTGTGYTF	TGTGCCAGCAGTCGGACAGGGACCGGCTACACCTTC
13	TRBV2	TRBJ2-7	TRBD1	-	CASSTTGGYEQYF	TGTGCCAGCAGTACAACAGGGGGCTACGAGCAGTACTTC
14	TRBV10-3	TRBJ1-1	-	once	CAISRGLPGTEAFF	TGTGCCATCAGCAGGGGCCTACCGGGCACTGAAGCTTTCTTT
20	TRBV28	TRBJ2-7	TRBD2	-	CASSLWLDGGYSADSYEQYF	TGTGCCAGCAGTTTATGGCTCGACGGGGGGTACTCTGCGGACTCCTACGAGCAGTACTTC
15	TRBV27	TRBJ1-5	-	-	CASSFRGGSNQPQHF	TGTGCCAGCAGTTTTCGGGGGGGTAGCAATCAGCCCCAGCATTTT
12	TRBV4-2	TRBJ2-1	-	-	CASSQVAGEQFF	TGTGCCAGCAGCCAAGTGGCGGGTGAGCAGTTCTTC
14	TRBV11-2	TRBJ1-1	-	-	CASNTARVNTEAFF	TGTGCCAGCAACACCGCCCGGGTGAACACTGAAGCTTTCTTT
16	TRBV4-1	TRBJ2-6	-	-	CASSQGPGAGANVLTF	TGCGCCAGCAGCCAGGGCCCAGGGGCTGGGGCCAACGTCCTGACTTTC
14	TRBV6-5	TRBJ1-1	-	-	CASSYPDRNTEAFF	TGTGCCAGCAGTTACCCCGACAGGAACACTGAAGCTTTCTTT
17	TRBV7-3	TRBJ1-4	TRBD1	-	CASSLNLWDRAKEKLFF	TGTGCCAGCAGCTTAAACTTATGGGACAGGGCCAAAGAAAAACTGTTTTTT
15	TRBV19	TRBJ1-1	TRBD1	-	CASTIGTGLGTEAFF	TGTGCCAGTACCATCGGGACAGGGTTGGGCACTGAAGCTTTCTTT
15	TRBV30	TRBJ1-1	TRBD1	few	CAWSGTGLMNTEAFF	TGTGCCTGGAGCGGGACAGGACTGATGAACACTGAAGCTTTCTTT
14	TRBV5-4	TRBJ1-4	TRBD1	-	CASSEGQGNEKLFF	TGTGCCAGCAGCGAGGGACAGGGGAATGAAAAACTGTTTTTT
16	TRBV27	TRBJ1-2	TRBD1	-	CASSLSGTVTNYGYTF	TGTGCCAGCAGTTTATCCGGGACAGTAACTAACTATGGCTACACCTTC
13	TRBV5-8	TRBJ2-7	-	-	CASRQDRSYEQYF	TGTGCCAGCAGACAGGACAGATCCTACGAGCAGTACTTC
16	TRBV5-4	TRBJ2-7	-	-	CASSLGTAFGTYEQYF	TGTGCCAGCAGCTTGGGGACAGCCTTTGGGACCTACGAGCAGTACTTC
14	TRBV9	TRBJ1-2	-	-	CASSATQGAYGYTF	TGTGCCAGCAGCGCCACACAGGGTGCCTATGGCTACACCTTC
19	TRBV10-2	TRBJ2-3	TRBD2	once	CASIKGRSGGVRDTDTQYF	TGCGCCAGCATCAAAGGGAGAAGCGGGGGGGTTAGAGACACAGATACGCAGTATTTT
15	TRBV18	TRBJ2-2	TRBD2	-	CASSKRGRNTGELFF	TGTGCCAGCTCAAAGCGGGGGAGAAACACCGGGGAGCTGTTTTTT
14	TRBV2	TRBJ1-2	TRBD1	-	CASTPGTGGHGYTF	TGTGCCAGCACCCCTGGGACAGGGGGTCATGGCTACACCTTC
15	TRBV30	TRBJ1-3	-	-	CAWKLTGISGNTIYF	TGTGCCTGGAAACTAACAGGCATCTCTGGAAACACCATATATTTT
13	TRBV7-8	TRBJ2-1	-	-	CASDKGGVDEQFF	TGTGCCAGCGATAAGGGGGGGGTAGATGAGCAGTTCTTC
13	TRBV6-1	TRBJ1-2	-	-	CASSEVPGDGYTF	TGTGCCAGCAGTGAAGTACCGGGGGATGGCTACACCTTC
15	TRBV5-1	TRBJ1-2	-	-	CASSPNRAANYGYTF	TGCGCCAGCAGCCCTAACAGGGCAGCTAACTATGGCTACACCTTC
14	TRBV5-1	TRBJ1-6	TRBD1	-	CASTAGTVNSPLHF	TGCGCCAGCACCGCTGGGACAGTCAATTCACCCCTCCACTTT
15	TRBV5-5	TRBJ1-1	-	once	CASSLLGHGNTEAFF	TGTGCCAGCAGCTTGTTGGGACACGGGAACACTGAAGCTTTCTTT
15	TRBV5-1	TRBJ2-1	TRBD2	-	CASRFLAEPYNEQFF	TGCGCCAGCAGATTCCTAGCGGAACCATACAATGAGCAGTTCTTC
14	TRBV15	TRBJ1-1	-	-	CATSREQTNTEAFF	TGTGCCACCAGCAGAGAACAGACGAACACTGAAGCTTTCTTT
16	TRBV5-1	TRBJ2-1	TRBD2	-	CASSLGRGFPYNEQFF	TGCGCCAGCAGCTTGGGGCGGGGGTTTCCTTACAATGAGCAGTTCTTC
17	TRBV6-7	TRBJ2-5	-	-	CASSSLHLASQQGAQYF	TGTGCCAGCAGCTCATTACATTTGGCGTCCCAGCAAGGGGCCCAGTACTTC
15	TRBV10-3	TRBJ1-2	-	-	CAISVSGEHNYGYTF	TGTGCCATCAGTGTATCAGGGGAACATAACTATGGCTACACCTTC
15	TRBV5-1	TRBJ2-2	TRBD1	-	CASSPRDRLTGELFF	TGCGCCAGCAGCCCACGGGACAGACTCACCGGGGAGCTGTTTTTT
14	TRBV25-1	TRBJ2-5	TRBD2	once	CASSPGLAAETQYF	TGTGCCAGCAGTCCGGGACTAGCAGCCGAGACCCAGTACTTC
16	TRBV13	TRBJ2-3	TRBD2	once	CASSQPERGGGDTQYF	TGTGCCAGCAGCCAGCCGGAGCGGGGGGGCGGGGATACGCAGTATTTT
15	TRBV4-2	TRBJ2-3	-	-	CASSQDWQGSDTQYF	TGTGCCAGCAGCCAAGATTGGCAGGGGTCAGATACGCAGTATTTT
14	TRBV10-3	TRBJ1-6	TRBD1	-	CAIRGTGDNSPLHF	TGTGCCATCAGGGGGACAGGCGATAATTCACCCCTCCACTTT
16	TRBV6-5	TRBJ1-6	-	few	CASSYARAPYNSPLHF	TGTGCCAGCAGTTACGCCAGGGCGCCGTATAATTCACCCCTCCACTTT
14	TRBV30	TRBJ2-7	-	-	CAWSVRRRGYEQYF	TGTGCCTGGAGTGTACGGCGGAGGGGCTACGAGCAGTACTTC
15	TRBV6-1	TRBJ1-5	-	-	CASSEQSVSNQPQHF	TGTGCCAGCAGTGAGCAATCAGTTAGCAATCAGCCCCAGCATTTT
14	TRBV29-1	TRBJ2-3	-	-	CSVEDQAIADTQYF	TGCAGCGTTGAAGACCAGGCGATCGCAGATACGCAGTATTTT
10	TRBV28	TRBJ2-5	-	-	CASSSTVQYF	TGTGCCAGCAGTTCAACAGTACAGTACTTC
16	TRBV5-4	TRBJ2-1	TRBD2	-	CASSSPILAGGNEQFF	TGTGCCAGCAGCTCCCCCATCCTAGCGGGAGGGAATGAGCAGTTCTTC
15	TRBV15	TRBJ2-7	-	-	CATSRDLVPPYEQYF	TGTGCCACCAGCAGAGATCTAGTACCTCCCTACGAGCAGTACTTC
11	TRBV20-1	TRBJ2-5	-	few	CSANFGETQYF	TGCAGTGCTAATTTCGGGGAGACCCAGTACTTC
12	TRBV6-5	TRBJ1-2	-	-	CASRTANCGYTF	TGTGCCAGCAGGACAGCTAACTGTGGCTACACCTTC
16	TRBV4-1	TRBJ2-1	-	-	CASSRARRVGLPEQFF	TGCGCCAGCAGCCGAGCGAGGCGTGTGGGGCTGCCTGAGCAGTTCTTC
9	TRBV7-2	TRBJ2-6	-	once	CASSSVRFF	TGTGCCAGCAGCTCTGTACGGTTCTTC
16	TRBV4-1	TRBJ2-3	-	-	CASSQESRVSTDTQYF	TGCGCCAGCAGCCAAGAGAGCCGGGTGAGCACAGATACGCAGTATTTT
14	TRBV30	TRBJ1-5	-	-	CAWSSGGGPQPQHF	TGTGCCTGGAGTTCAGGCGGGGGTCCTCAGCCCCAGCATTTT
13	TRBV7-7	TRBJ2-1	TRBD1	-	CASSLKQGNEQFF	TGTGCCAGCAGCTTAAAACAGGGGAATGAGCAGTTCTTC
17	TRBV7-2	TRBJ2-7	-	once	CASSLSSLTSLSYEQYF	TGTGCCAGCAGCCTTAGTAGTCTGACAAGTTTATCCTACGAGCAGTACTTC